This TCR beta chain was observed in a study of response to subunit inactivated influenza vaccine. Losses at the gene ends were 0 bases for V and 5 bases for J; bases not matched to a gene: 9. The CDR3 sequence is 16 residues long. Germline V gene data show CDR1 as LGHDT and CDR2 as YNNKEL (reference sequence). Study-level findings and limits: Authors proposed each seasonal influenza vaccination draws in few new T cells.

TCRdb itself ran the RT-PCR reads through MiXCR, one entry per CDR3 protein. This sample has about 700,000 distinct CDR3 sequences; 12% to 15% occur once, and the top ten carry 6.5% to 8%. Turning to this clonotype: What it recognizes is unknown.

The rearrangement links TRBV3-1 to TRBJ2-5; 7 positions agree with TRBD2. This clonotype was sampled from a man aged 50 to 60 who received an inactivated influenza vaccine. Specimen: PBMCs from blood, collected around two weeks before vaccination. CDR3 sequence (DNA): TGTGCCAGCAGCCAAGACGGTTCGGGGGGTGGGGAGACCCAGTACTTC. Translating it yields CASSQDGSGGGETQYF.